One sample yielded the 32 T cell receptor beta chains listed below, sequenced in a study of spatial heterogeneity in lung cancer. Time point indicated: sample taken at primary tumor resection. Whole RNA obtained from tumor, nontumor lung or frozen PBMC underwent sequencing without sorting. TCRdb re-called the 5' RACE reads with MiXCR, one entry per CDR3 protein. Of 11,000 or so distinct CDR3 sequences listed, around 3.9% are singletons. The source was normal lung tissue next to the tumor, collected at surgery. Receptor source: a male donor with early-stage non-small cell lung cancer.

This clonotype has ten or more counts. As an off-target read in a library built for alpha chains, this beta chain has a frequency of little significance. The chain links TRBV5-4 to TRBJ2-1, with 7 bases identical to TRBD2. J was trimmed by 4 bases and V by 3 bases; bases with no gene match: 10. Germline V CDR1 and CDR2: SGHNT, YYREEE (reference sequence). The CDR3 runs to 16 residues. Here the CDR3 reads CASSWTRGGGYNEQFF. CDR3 sequence (DNA): TGTGCCAGCAGCTGGACTCGGGGCGGGGGTTACAATGAGCAGTTCTTC.

By share of the sample, this clonotype is medium-sized (0.01 to 0.1%). Since it is a stray read in a library aimed at alpha chains, this beta chain has a size that is not meaningful. This chain connects TRBV28 to TRBJ1-2; no reliable D call. CDR1 is MDHEN, CDR2 SYDVKM, per germline. This CDR3 is 15 amino acids long. The germline V and J ends were trimmed by 5 bases and 0 bases, with 13 bases remaining between them. The CDR3 DNA follows: TGTGCCAGCAGTCCCGGGAACTACCCTAACTATGGCTACACCTTC. It encodes CASSPGNYPNYGYTF.

This clonotype was seen many times. The library was designed around alpha chains, so this beta chain is a stray read whose abundance carries little weight. V gene TRBV10-3 combines with J gene TRBJ1-3; the D is unclear. Germline V lookup: CDR1 ENHRY, CDR2 SYGVKD. This CDR3 contains 14 residues. Deletions cut 4 bases from V and 0 bases from J, with 7 bases between. The CDR3 sequence is CAISGGYSGNTIYF. DNA for the CDR3: TGTGCCATCAGTGGCGGATACTCTGGAAACACCATATATTTT.

This clonotype was counted ten times or more. A library made for alpha chains picked up this beta chain off target, so its size means little. J is TRBJ1-1 and V is TRBV30, with D possibly TRBD1 on 6 matching bases. Trimming took off 3 bases at V and 7 bases at J, with 9 bases between the two ends. CDR3 size: 11 residues. CDR1 and CDR2 (germline): GTSNPN, SVGIG (reference sequence). CDR3 loop: CAWRQGNEAFF. The CDR3, as DNA: TGTGCCTGGAGGCAGGGGAATGAAGCTTTCTTT.

This clonotype has at least ten counts. This beta chain is an off-target read within a library intended for alpha chains, so its frequency means little. This chain joins TRBV20-1 and TRBJ2-2; 11 bases agree with TRBD1. Germline trimming cut 3 bases from V and 3 bases from J; bases unmatched to any gene: 9. The length of the CDR3 is 17 residues. Germline CDR1 and CDR2: DFQATT and SNEGSKA (reference sequence). CDR3 in DNA: TGCAGTGCTAGGGCCGGGACAGGGGGTTTGTACACCGGGGAGCTGTTTTTT. Translating it yields CSARAGTGGLYTGELFF.

This clonotype was counted at least ten times. Within a library made for alpha chains, this beta chain is off target, and its count is uninformative. The chain carries TRBV3-1 and TRBJ2-5; D is undetermined. The CDR3 totals 12 residues. Trimming took 4 bases from V and 4 from J, leaving 7 bases between them. The germline V gene encodes CDR1 LGHDT and CDR2 YNNKEL (reference sequence). This chain's CDR3 is CASSPLGETQYF. The DNA of the CDR3 is TGTGCCAGCAGCCCCCTGGGAGAGACCCAGTACTTC.

This clonotype has at least ten counts. This beta chain is an off-target read within a library intended for alpha chains, so its frequency means little. The rearrangement uses TRBV7-3 and TRBJ2-7, with D maybe TRBD2 (5 bases). The CDR3 covers 13 residues. In germline, CDR1 is SGHTA, CDR2 FQGTGA. Between the trimmed V and J ends, which lost 5 bases and 2 bases, there was a span of 10 bases. The CDR3 reads CASSPGNAYEQYF. CDR3 in DNA: TGTGCCAGCAGCCCCGGGAATGCCTACGAGCAGTACTTC.

This clonotype was counted between two and nine times. The library was prepared for alpha chains; this beta chain is a stray read, so its frequency means little. V gene TRBV27 combines with J gene TRBJ2-3; D is ambiguous. The V gene lost 0 bases and the J gene lost 1 base, with 5 bases spanning the gap. This CDR3 has 14 residues. Per the germline V gene, CDR1 is MNHEY and CDR2 is SMNVEV (reference sequence). The CDR3 region is CASSLSAGTDTQYF. Written as DNA, the CDR3 is TGTGCCAGCAGTTTATCGGCTGGCACAGATACGCAGTATTTT.

Comments on this clonotype: For a library built for alpha chains, this beta chain is a stray read; little rests on its size. The chain recombines TRBV20-1 with TRBJ2-7; TRBD1 is a possible D gene (6 bases). V lost 4 bases, J lost 5 bases, and 12 bases lay in between. Germline V gene data show CDR1 as DFQATT and CDR2 as SNEGSKA (reference sequence). This CDR3 has 12 amino acids. The CDR3 nucleotides are TGCAGTGCTATTAGGGACACTCACGAGCAGTACTTC. Protein product: CSAIRDTHEQYF.

Ten or more counts support this clonotype. Little can be read into the size of this beta chain, an off-target read in a library designed for alpha chains. This chain joins TRBV19 and TRBJ2-3; D unresolved. Germline V lookup: CDR1 LNHDA, CDR2 SQIVND (reference sequence). CDR3 length: 15 amino acids. The V and J ends lost 0 bases and 0 bases respectively, with 7 bases between them. CDR3 region: CASSIDVRSTDTQYF. As DNA, the CDR3 is TGTGCCAGTAGTATAGATGTTAGGAGCACAGATACGCAGTATTTT.

Many counts were recorded for this clonotype. Being off target in a library aimed at alpha chains, this beta chain has a size of little meaning. The chain employs TRBV12-3 or TRBV12-4 and TRBJ2-2; 7 nucleotides match TRBD1. V trimming: 6 bases; J trimming: 8 bases; junction bases outside the gene matches: 3. This CDR3 has 12 residues. The DNA for the CDR3 is TGTGCCAGCAGGAAGGGGGCGGGGGAGCTGTTTTTT. Translation: CASRKGAGELFF.

Turning to this clonotype: This beta chain was picked up by a library intended for alpha chains and is off target, so its count carries little meaning. The CDR3 loop reads CASSFGSQGTGSQPQHF. Here the CDR3 DNA reads TGTGCCAGCAGCTTTGGATCCCAAGGGACAGGGAGTCAGCCCCAGCATTTT. This chain links TRBV11-2 with TRBJ1-5; TRBD1 aligns across 9 bases. Trimming cost V 3 bases and J 6 bases; bases outside gene matches: 12. The CDR3 has 17 amino acids. The germline CDR1 and CDR2 sequences are SGHAT and FQNNGV.

Within the sample, this clonotype is large. The library was prepared for alpha chains; this beta chain is a stray read, so its frequency means little. The chain recombines TRBV29-1 with TRBJ2-3; 10 bases match TRBD2. CDR1 and CDR2 (germline): SQVTM, ANQGSEA. This CDR3 has 16 amino acids. The ends lost 5 bases at V and 2 bases at J; junction bases unmatched: 10. The CDR3 reads CSVPSGGVHVTDTQYF. CDR3 in DNA: TGCAGCGTTCCAAGCGGGGGGGTGCATGTCACAGATACGCAGTATTTT.

This clonotype qualifies as medium-sized. A library made for alpha chains picked up this beta chain off target, so its size means little. The CDR3 region is CSASKDSTARQYF. The CDR3 DNA reads as TGCAGTGCTAGTAAGGACAGCACGGCAAGGCAGTACTTC. The chain employs TRBV20-1 and TRBJ2-7, with D maybe TRBD1 (6 bases). Germline values: CDR1 DFQATT, CDR2 SNEGSKA (reference sequence). The CDR3 length is 13 residues. Trimming pared 3 bases from V and 9 bases from J, leaving 18 bases between.

Relative to its sample, this clonotype is medium-sized. With the library built for alpha chains, this beta chain is off target and its frequency is not meaningful. The chain recombines TRBV20-1 with TRBJ1-2; D unresolved. Germline loops: CDR1 DFQATT, CDR2 SNEGSKA (reference sequence). This CDR3 spans 12 amino acids. With 6 bases removed from V and 6 bases from J, the gap between germline ends came to 14 bases. CDR3: CSAEGGKDGYTF. The CDR3 DNA reads as TGCAGTGCGGAGGGAGGGAAGGATGGCTACACCTTC.

This clonotype came up many times. For a library built for alpha chains, this beta chain is a stray read; little rests on its size. The rearrangement uses TRBV28 and TRBJ2-3; no reliable D call. V was clipped by 5 bases and J by 6 bases, with 12 bases between them. The length of the CDR3 is 13 residues. CDR1 MDHEN and CDR2 SYDVKM come from the germline V gene. The CDR3 coding sequence is TGTGCCAGCAGTCTACTACCCCGGGATACGCAGTATTTT. Translated, it gives CASSLLPRDTQYF.

This clonotype was seen ten or more times. This beta chain represents an off-target read in a library built for alpha chains; its size is of limited meaning. This chain connects TRBV5-1 to TRBJ1-1; 7 bases fit TRBD1. CDR3 length: 14 residues. J was trimmed by 3 bases and V by 4 bases; bases with no gene match: 6. CDR1 is SGHRS and CDR2 is YFSETQ in the germline V gene. CDR3 DNA: TGCGCCAGCAGCGGGGGACAGAGACACACTGAAGCTTTCTTT. This sequence encodes CASSGGQRHTEAFF.

This clonotype is large within its sample. Because the library targeted alpha chains, this beta chain is an off-target read whose size means little. This sequence joins TRBV12-3 or TRBV12-4 and TRBJ2-1; 8 bases line up with TRBD2. The trim removed 5 bases at V and 7 bases at J, leaving 7 bases unmatched. This CDR3 comprises 14 residues. The CDR3 sequence: CASSPGTRLNEQFF. CDR3 DNA: TGTGCCAGCAGTCCAGGGACTAGGTTGAATGAGCAGTTCTTC.

This clonotype was counted many times. The library was designed around alpha chains, so this beta chain is a stray read whose abundance carries little weight. The rearrangement joins TRBV9 to TRBJ1-1; D remains unclear. Germline V gives CDR1 SGDLS, CDR2 YYNGEE. This CDR3 has 13 residues. Trimming stripped 0 bases from V and 3 bases from J, with 6 bases between. The CDR3 spells CASSVGQYTEAFF. In DNA form, the CDR3 reads TGTGCCAGCAGCGTAGGGCAGTACACTGAAGCTTTCTTT.

For this clonotype: This beta chain represents an off-target read in a library built for alpha chains; its size is of limited meaning. This chain uses TRBV28 with TRBJ2-3; 9 bases are a match to TRBD1. Germline V CDR1 and CDR2: MDHEN, SYDVKM. J gave up 5 bases and V 5 bases, and 8 bases lay outside the gene matches. CDR3 length: 15 amino acids. The CDR3 DNA reads as TGTGCCAGCAGTGTCCTGGGACAGGGAGGAGATACGCAGTATTTT. As protein: CASSVLGQGGDTQYF.

This clonotype was observed many times. Because the library targeted alpha chains, this beta chain is an off-target read whose size means little. This chain links TRBV5-1 with TRBJ1-1; D call uncertain. This CDR3 is 14 amino acids long. The V gene's germline CDR1 is SGHRS and CDR2 YFSETQ. The V and J ends lost 1 base and 0 bases respectively, with 7 bases between them. CDR3 coding DNA: TGCGCCAGCAGCTTGTCGACGGTGAACACTGAAGCTTTCTTT. Protein product: CASSLSTVNTEAFF.

This clonotype appeared many times. In a library made to pick up alpha chains, this beta chain is a stray read with a size that means little. This chain joins TRBV12-3 or TRBV12-4 and TRBJ2-2, with D possibly matching TRBD1 (6 bases). CDR3 length: 15 residues. Deletions cut 2 bases from V and 3 bases from J, with 10 bases between. CDR3 loop: CASSLLGADTGELFF. CDR3 DNA sequence: TGTGCCAGCAGTTTATTGGGGGCGGACACCGGGGAGCTGTTTTTT.

At least ten counts were recorded for this clonotype. The library was designed around alpha chains, so this beta chain is a stray read whose abundance carries little weight. The rearrangement uses TRBV13 and TRBJ2-3; 8 bases are a match to TRBD2. V gave up 0 bases and J gave up 1 base; unmatched junction bases: 6. Germline CDR1 is PRHDT and CDR2 is FYEKMQ (reference sequence). The CDR3 runs to 17 residues. In DNA form, the CDR3 reads TGTGCCAGCAGCTTAGGGCGGGGGGTTGCTGGCACAGATACGCAGTATTTT. Translation gives CASSLGRGVAGTDTQYF.

There are many counts of this clonotype. Since the library was made to target alpha chains, this beta chain is a stray read and its abundance is not meaningful. The V and J genes are TRBV7-8 and TRBJ1-5; the D is unclear. The CDR3 sequence is 13 residues long. V shed 3 bases and J shed 7 bases, with 10 bases lying between them. Germline CDR1 reads SGHVS; CDR2 reads FQNEAQ. The CDR3 sequence is CASSFDVEQPQHF. The CDR3, as DNA: TGTGCCAGCAGCTTTGATGTAGAACAGCCCCAGCATTTT.

This clonotype was recorded at least ten times. Little can be read into the size of this beta chain, an off-target read in a library designed for alpha chains. The V gene is TRBV20-1, the J gene TRBJ1-6; D is uncertain. Per germline, CDR1 DFQATT and CDR2 SNEGSKA (reference sequence). Trimming cost V 0 bases and J 0 bases, with 9 bases left between them. The CDR3 contains 16 residues. The CDR3, as DNA: TGCAGTGCTAGAGAGGTCACCAGCTCCTATAATTCACCCCTCCACTTT. Its translation is CSAREVTSSYNSPLHF.

This clonotype showed up many times. This beta chain came through as a stray read in a library set up for alpha chains, and its size says little. The chain is built from TRBV7-3 and TRBJ2-1; 8 nucleotides agree with TRBD2. V shed 2 bases and J 6 bases; nucleotides not matched to a gene: 0. CDR3 length equals 13 residues. Per the germline V gene, CDR1 is SGHTA and CDR2 is FQGTGA. The CDR3, as DNA: TGTGCCAGCAGCTTAGGGACTAGCAATGAGCAGTTCTTC. This encodes CASSLGTSNEQFF.

This clonotype was seen repeatedly, ten times or more. For a library built for alpha chains, this beta chain is a stray read; little rests on its size. The chain recombines TRBV4-3 with TRBJ1-2, with D unresolved. This CDR3 comprises 17 residues. CDR1 and CDR2 (germline): LGHNA, YSLEER. V was shortened by 0 bases and J by 0 bases, with 14 bases between the two germline ends. Here the CDR3 reads CASSQDERTNPNYGYTF. The DNA of the CDR3 is TGCGCCAGCAGCCAAGATGAAAGAACCAACCCTAACTATGGCTACACCTTC.

By share, this clonotype counts as medium-sized (0.01 to 0.1%). This beta chain is a stray sequence in a library constructed for alpha chains; its clone size is not meaningful. J is TRBJ2-1 and V is TRBV28, with 10 bases lining up with TRBD2. The CDR3 spans 15 residues. Germline lookup yields CDR1 MDHEN and CDR2 SYDVKM. V dropped 3 bases and J dropped 7; count of bases not matched to a gene: 6. CDR3 loop: CASSFGKRGGNEQFF. The CDR3 DNA reads as TGTGCCAGCAGTTTCGGGAAGCGGGGGGGTAATGAGCAGTTCTTC. Based on the CDR3 plus reference TRBV28 and TRBJ2-1, the full variable domain is DVKVTQSSRYLVKRTGEKVFLECVQDMDHENMFWYRQDPGLGLRLIYFSYDVKMKEKGDIPEGYSVSREKKERFSLILESASTNQTSMYLCASSFGKRGGNEQFFGPGTRLTVL.

Concerning this clonotype: As an off-target read in a library built for alpha chains, this beta chain has a frequency of little significance. This chain uses TRBV6-5 with TRBJ2-2; 15 bases fit TRBD2. V shed 5 bases, J shed 6 bases, and the junction held 4 bases outside the gene matches. The CDR3 runs to 16 residues. The V gene's germline CDR1 is MNHEY and CDR2 SVGAGI. CDR3 coding DNA: TGTGCCAGCAGTGCCTGGACTAGCGGGAGGGCCGGGGAGCTGTTTTTT. This translates into CASSAWTSGRAGELFF.

This clonotype appeared a few times. Found in a library prepared for alpha chains, this beta chain is an off-target read, and its abundance has little meaning. This chain links TRBV6-1 with TRBJ2-1; 13 bases are shared with TRBD2. V lost 8 bases and J lost 7; bases outside the gene matches: 2. This CDR3 spans 13 amino acids. Germline V lookup: CDR1 MNHNS, CDR2 SASEGT. CDR3 nucleotide sequence: TGTGCCAGCCGGACTAGCGGGGGAAATGAGCAGTTCTTC. Translation: CASRTSGGNEQFF.

At least ten counts were recorded for this clonotype. The library was built for alpha chains, so this beta chain is an off-target read and its size means little. The CDR3 is CASSEGWFSYEQYF. DNA for the CDR3: TGTGCCAGCAGCGAAGGCTGGTTCTCCTACGAGCAGTACTTC. The gene calls are TRBV9 and TRBJ2-7; D uncertain. Deletions cut 3 bases from V and 0 bases from J, with 10 bases between. From germline, CDR1 is SGDLS and CDR2 YYNGEE. The CDR3 is made up of 14 amino acids.

At least ten counts were recorded for this clonotype. This beta chain represents an off-target read in a library built for alpha chains; its size is of limited meaning. CDR3 sequence: CASSHDRGRDGYTF. The CDR3 bases are TGTGCCAGCAGCCATGACAGGGGCAGGGATGGCTACACCTTC. This sequence joins TRBV7-9 and TRBJ1-2; TRBD1 aligns across 8 bases. After removal of 5 bases from V and 6 bases from J, the junction contained 8 bases not matched to a gene. Germline lookup yields CDR1 SEHNR and CDR2 FQNEAQ (reference sequence). The CDR3 consists of 14 residues.